This TCR beta chain was sequenced during a study of cytomegalovirus exposure and HLA in healthy donors. Regarding the study as a whole: According to an earlier analysis, most TCR beta V segments yielded productive rearrangements about 87% or about 30% of the time. Exclusion as indistinguishable affected some V segments, including TRBV6-2 and TRBV6-3. As a later analysis revealed, most CMV-associated TCR beta chains appeared HLA-restricted. HLA alleles showed associations with some 17,000 TCR beta sequences in a later analysis, at a 0.05 false discovery rate.

Germline V CDR1 and CDR2: SGHTA, FQGTGA. V was shortened by 1 base and J by 8 bases, with 8 bases between the two germline ends. The CDR3 totals 12 residues. A remark on this clone: Its antigen is unidentified.

It was with 60 Vbeta and 13 Jbeta primers that the PCR ran. Libraries were prepared by immunoSEQ multiplex PCR; TCRdb keeps only in-frame clonotypes and omits some of them. Of over 95,000 clones in the sample, around 73% were seen once. Sequencing was performed on PBMCs. The chain has TRBV7-3 and TRBJ1-2; D is undetermined. This receptor was obtained from a man aged 35 to 55 in good health and CMV-seronegative. The CDR3 DNA reads TGTGCCAGCAGCTTAAGGGAGGACGGCTACACCTTC. This codes for CASSLREDGYTF.